Each of the 13 T cell receptor beta chains below was sequenced from the same sample in a study of metastatic and nonmetastatic thyroid tumors. Treatment of any kind had been given to no patient before thyroid surgery. Via MiXCR, TCRdb re-called the PCR reads. The sample holds tens of thousands of clones; 20% are singletons and the top ten take under 30%. Sequencing was done on a sample of blood. The origin of the receptors is a female donor with papillary thyroid cancer or a benign thyroid nodule (not recorded which). Some clones in this sample may be carry-over from other donors' samples.

This clone was counted many times. This rearrangement joins TRBV2 to TRBJ2-2, with D hard to call. The V gene's germline CDR1 is SNHLY and CDR2 FYNNEI. The CDR3 length is 13 residues. The V end was cut by 6 bases, the J end by 6 bases, with 11 bases between. CDR3 nucleotide sequence: TGTGCCAGCAGGATCGGGTTGTCCGGGGAGCTGTTTTTT. Its protein product is CASRIGLSGELFF. Based on the CDR3 plus reference TRBV2 and TRBJ2-2, the full variable domain is EPEVTQTPSHQVTQMGQEVILRCVPISNHLYFYWYRQILGQKVEFLVSFYNNEISEKSEIFDDQFSVERPDGSNFTLKIRSTKLEDSAMYFCASRIGLSGELFFGEGSRLTVL.

The V call is TRBV5-4, the J call TRBJ2-5; 14 positions agree with TRBD2. This CDR3 spans 18 amino acids. The V gene's germline CDR1 is SGHNT and CDR2 YYREEE (reference sequence). V was clipped by 5 bases and J by 1 base; unmatched bases: 10. CDR3: CASSWTTSGGAFQETQYF. CDR3 DNA: TGTGCCAGCAGTTGGACGACTAGCGGGGGGGCCTTCCAAGAGACCCAGTACTTC.

V is TRBV28 and J is TRBJ2-1; D is undetermined. Per the germline V gene, CDR1 is MDHEN and CDR2 is SYDVKM. V lost 2 bases, J lost 9 bases, and 5 bases lay in between. The CDR3 has 11 amino acids. The CDR3 DNA sequence: TGTGCCAGCAGTTTACTCGGTGAGCAGTTCTTC. This codes for CASSLLGEQFF. Supplemented by reference TRBV28 and TRBJ2-1, the full variable domain reads DVKVTQSSRYLVKRTGEKVFLECVQDMDHENMFWYRQDPGLGLRLIYFSYDVKMKEKGDIPEGYSVSREKKERFSLILESASTNQTSMYLCASSLLGEQFFGPGTRLTVL.

With regard to this clone: At one of its ends the junction is not consistent with the germline gene, which may arise from a read error. This sequence joins TRBV6-1 and TRBJ1-5; no clear D. The germline CDR1 and CDR2 sequences are MNHNS and SASEGT. The CDR3 spans 15 residues. Written as DNA, the CDR3 is TGTGCCGGCAGCGGGCCCCCAAATGGCAATCAGCCCCAGCATTTT. Residues: CAGSGPPNGNQPQHF.

This clone was seen many times. This chain connects TRBV7-2 to TRBJ2-3; D remains unclear. There are 12 residues in the CDR3. The ends were cut back, 1 base at V and 10 bases at J, with 9 bases in the middle. Germline CDR1 is SGHTA and CDR2 is FQGNSA. CDR3 bases: TGTGCCAGCAGCTTAGGGTCAGTTTCGCAGTATTTT. This gives the protein CASSLGSVSQYF.

There are many counts of this clone. This chain connects TRBV7-2 to TRBJ2-1; D not resolved. Germline CDR1 reads SGHTA; CDR2 reads FQGNSA. With 7 bases removed from V and 6 bases from J, the gap between germline ends came to 28 bases. The CDR3 sequence is 18 residues long. The CDR3 region is CASTQREGTLSLFNEQFF. CDR3 nucleotides: TGTGCCAGCACCCAAAGAGAAGGTACCCTTAGCCTTTTCAATGAGCAGTTCTTC. The full variable domain, rest sourced from reference TRBV7-2 and TRBJ2-1, is GAGVSQSPSNKVTEKGKDVELRCDPISGHTALYWYRQSLGQGLEFLIYFQGNSAPDKSGLPSDRFSAERTGGSVSTLTIQRTQQEDSAVYLCASTQREGTLSLFNEQFFGPGTRLTVL.

Many counts were recorded for this clone. This sequence joins TRBV11-2 and TRBJ2-5; no clear D. Germline lookup yields CDR1 SGHAT and CDR2 FQNNGV. Trimming stripped 2 bases from V and 5 bases from J, with 6 bases between. The length of the CDR3 is 12 residues. The CDR3 bases are TGTGCCAGCAGCTTAAGCAGTGAGACCCAGTACTTC. Translation gives CASSLSSETQYF.

The chain employs TRBV9 and TRBJ2-7; D remains unclear. The V end was cut by 0 bases, the J end by 4 bases, with 11 bases between. The CDR3 runs 14 residues. Germline V gene sequence: CDR1 SGDLS, CDR2 YYNGEE. The DNA for the CDR3 is TGTGCCAGCAGCGTAGGGGCGACAACATACGAGCAGTACTTC. It codes for CASSVGATTYEQYF.

The chain recombines TRBV5-5 with TRBJ1-1; the D gene is possibly TRBD1 (5 bases). Germline V lookup: CDR1 SGHKS, CDR2 YYEKEE (reference sequence). Trimming cost V 0 bases and J 8 bases, with 5 bases left between them. The CDR3 is made up of 11 amino acids. The CDR3: CASSLEGEAFF. The CDR3 DNA reads TGTGCCAGCAGCTTGGAGGGGGAAGCTTTCTTT.

In its sample, this clone was seen many times. The chain is built from TRBV29-1 and TRBJ2-3; D is unclear. Germline CDR1 and CDR2: SQVTM and ANQGSEA. V was clipped by 0 bases and J by 4 bases, with 5 bases between them. There are 12 residues in the CDR3. The CDR3 is CSVEDPPDTQYF. CDR3 DNA sequence: TGCAGCGTTGAAGACCCTCCAGATACGCAGTATTTT.

J is TRBJ2-2 and V is TRBV9; 7 bases line up with TRBD1. This CDR3 is 15 amino acids long. V gave up 4 bases and J gave up 9 bases; unmatched junction bases: 12. The germline CDR1 and CDR2 sequences are SGDLS and YYNGEE. CDR3: CASSLGRGPRRELFF. CDR3 bases: TGTGCCAGCAGCTTAGGAAGGGGGCCGCGGCGGGAGCTGTTTTTT.

This clone was seen ten or more times. This chain joins TRBV11-2 and TRBJ2-7, with TRBD1 as a possible D gene (6 bases). Trimming removed 3 bases at V and 3 bases at J, with 21 bases between. Germline assignment: CDR1 SGHAT and CDR2 FQNNGV. The CDR3 runs to 17 residues. CDR3 amino acids: CASSFWGQGYLSYEQYF. CDR3 sequence (DNA): TGTGCCAGCAGCTTCTGGGGTCAGGGGTATCTGAGCTACGAGCAGTACTTC.

This clone appeared many times. V and J are TRBV7-2 and TRBJ2-1; D remains unclear. Trimming cost V 3 bases and J 7 bases, with 10 bases left between them. The CDR3 covers 13 residues. Germline V gene data show CDR1 as SGHTA and CDR2 as FQGNSA. The CDR3 is CASSFPDQNEQFF. The CDR3 DNA is TGTGCCAGCAGCTTCCCGGACCAAAATGAGCAGTTCTTC.